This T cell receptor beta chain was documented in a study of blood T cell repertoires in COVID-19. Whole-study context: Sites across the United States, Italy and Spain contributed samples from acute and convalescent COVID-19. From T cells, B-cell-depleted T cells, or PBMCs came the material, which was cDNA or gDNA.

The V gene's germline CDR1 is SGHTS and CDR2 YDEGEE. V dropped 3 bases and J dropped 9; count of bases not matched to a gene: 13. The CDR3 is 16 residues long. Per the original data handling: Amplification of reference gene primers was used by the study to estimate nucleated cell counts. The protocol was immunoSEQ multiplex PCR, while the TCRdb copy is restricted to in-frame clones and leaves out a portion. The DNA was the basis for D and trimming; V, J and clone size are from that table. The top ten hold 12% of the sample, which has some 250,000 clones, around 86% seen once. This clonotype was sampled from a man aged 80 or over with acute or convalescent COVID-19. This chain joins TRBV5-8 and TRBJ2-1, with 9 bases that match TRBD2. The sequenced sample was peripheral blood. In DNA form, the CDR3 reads TGTGCCAGCAGCTCTGAGTTAGGGGGTAGCGGGGGTGAGCAGTTCTTC. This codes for CASSSELGGSGGEQFF.